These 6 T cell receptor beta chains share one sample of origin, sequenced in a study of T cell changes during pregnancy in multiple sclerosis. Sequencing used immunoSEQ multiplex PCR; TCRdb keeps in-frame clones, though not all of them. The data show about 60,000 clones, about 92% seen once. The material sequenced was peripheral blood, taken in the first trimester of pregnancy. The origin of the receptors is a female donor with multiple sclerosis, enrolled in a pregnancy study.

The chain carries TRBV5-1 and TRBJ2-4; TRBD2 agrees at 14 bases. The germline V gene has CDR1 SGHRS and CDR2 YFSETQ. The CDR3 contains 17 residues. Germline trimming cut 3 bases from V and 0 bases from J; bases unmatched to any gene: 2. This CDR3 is CASSSTSGGVAKNIQYF. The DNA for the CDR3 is TGCGCCAGCAGCTCGACTAGCGGGGGGGTAGCCAAAAACATTCAGTACTTC.

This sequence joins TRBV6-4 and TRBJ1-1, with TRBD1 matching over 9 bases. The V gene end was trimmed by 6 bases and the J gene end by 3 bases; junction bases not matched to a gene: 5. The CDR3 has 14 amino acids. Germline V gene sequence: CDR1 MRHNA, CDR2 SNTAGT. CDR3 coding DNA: TGTGCCAGCAGAGTCGACAGGGGGGACACTGAAGCTTTCTTT. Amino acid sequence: CASRVDRGDTEAFF.

The chain's CDR3 is CASSQGEITTYEQYF. In nucleotides, the CDR3 is TGCGCCAGCAGCCAAGGGGAGATAACCACCTACGAGCAGTACTTC. The chain has TRBV4-1 and TRBJ2-7; a possible D gene is TRBD2 (5 bases). V shed 1 base and J shed 2 bases, with 12 bases lying between them. Per germline, CDR1 MGHRA and CDR2 YSYEKL. This CDR3 is built from 15 residues.

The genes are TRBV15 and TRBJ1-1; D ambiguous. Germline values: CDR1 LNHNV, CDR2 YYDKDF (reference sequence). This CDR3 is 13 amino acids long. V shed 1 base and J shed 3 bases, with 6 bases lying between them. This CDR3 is CATSRVSDTEAFF. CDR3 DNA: TGTGCCACCAGCAGAGTATCAGACACTGAAGCTTTCTTT.

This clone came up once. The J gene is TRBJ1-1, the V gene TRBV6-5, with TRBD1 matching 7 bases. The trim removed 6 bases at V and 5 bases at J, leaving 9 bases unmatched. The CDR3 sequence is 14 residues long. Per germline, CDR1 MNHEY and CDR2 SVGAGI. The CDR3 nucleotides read TGTGCCAGCAGCCGACAGGGAGAATGGACTGAAGCTTTCTTT. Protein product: CASSRQGEWTEAFF.

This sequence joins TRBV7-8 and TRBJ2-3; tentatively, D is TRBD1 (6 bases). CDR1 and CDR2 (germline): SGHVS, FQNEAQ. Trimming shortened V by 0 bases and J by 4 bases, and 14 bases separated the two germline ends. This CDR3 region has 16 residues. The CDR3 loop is CASSLAGAGAPDTQYF. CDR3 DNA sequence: TGTGCCAGCAGCTTAGCGGGGGCAGGGGCCCCAGATACGCAGTATTTT.